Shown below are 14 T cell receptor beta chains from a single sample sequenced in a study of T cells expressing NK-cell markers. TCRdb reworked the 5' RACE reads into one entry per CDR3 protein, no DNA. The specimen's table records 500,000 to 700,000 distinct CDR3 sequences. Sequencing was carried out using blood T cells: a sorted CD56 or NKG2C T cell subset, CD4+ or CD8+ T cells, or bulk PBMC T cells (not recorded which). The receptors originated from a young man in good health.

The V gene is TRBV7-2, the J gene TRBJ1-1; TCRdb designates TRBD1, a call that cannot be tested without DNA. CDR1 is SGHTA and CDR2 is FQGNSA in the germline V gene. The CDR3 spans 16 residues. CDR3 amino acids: CASSFGVTGGNTEAFF. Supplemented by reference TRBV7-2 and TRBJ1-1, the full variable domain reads GAGVSQSPSNKVTEKGKDVELRCDPISGHTALYWYRQSLGQGLEFLIYFQGNSAPDKSGLPSDRFSAERTGGSVSTLTIQRTQQEDSAVYLCASSFGVTGGNTEAFFGQGTRLTVV.

The CDR3 loop reads CASSPGLDSNEQFF. The chain has TRBV18 and TRBJ2-1; TCRdb proposes TRBD2, but this gene call is untestable without DNA. Germline V gives CDR1 KGHSH, CDR2 LQKENI. The CDR3 consists of 14 residues.

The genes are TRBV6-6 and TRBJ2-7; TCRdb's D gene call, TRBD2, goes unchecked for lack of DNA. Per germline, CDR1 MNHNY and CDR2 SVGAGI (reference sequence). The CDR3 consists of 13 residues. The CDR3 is CASSPGGPNEQYF.

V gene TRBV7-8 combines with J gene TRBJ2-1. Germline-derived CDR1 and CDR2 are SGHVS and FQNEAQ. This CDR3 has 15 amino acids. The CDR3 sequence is CASSLGPFQNNEQFF.

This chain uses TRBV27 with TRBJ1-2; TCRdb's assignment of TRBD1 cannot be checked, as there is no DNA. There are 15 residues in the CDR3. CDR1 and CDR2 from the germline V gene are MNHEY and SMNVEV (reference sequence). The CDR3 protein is CASSLYGGRDYGYTF.

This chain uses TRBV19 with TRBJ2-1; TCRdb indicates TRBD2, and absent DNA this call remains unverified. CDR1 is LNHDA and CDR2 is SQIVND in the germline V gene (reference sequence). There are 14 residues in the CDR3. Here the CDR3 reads CASSTTSGRTEQFF.

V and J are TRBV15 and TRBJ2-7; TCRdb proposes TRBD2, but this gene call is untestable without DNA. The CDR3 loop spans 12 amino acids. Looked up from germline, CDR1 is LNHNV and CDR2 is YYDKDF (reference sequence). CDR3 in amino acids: CATGTSGNEQYF.

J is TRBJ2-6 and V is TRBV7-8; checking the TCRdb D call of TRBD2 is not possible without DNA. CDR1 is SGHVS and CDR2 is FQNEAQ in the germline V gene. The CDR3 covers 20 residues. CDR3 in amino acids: CASSRRASGRLVTGANVLTF.

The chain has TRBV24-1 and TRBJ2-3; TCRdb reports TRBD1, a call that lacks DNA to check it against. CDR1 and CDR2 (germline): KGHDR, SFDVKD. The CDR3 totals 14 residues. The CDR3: CATGPGRSADTQYF.

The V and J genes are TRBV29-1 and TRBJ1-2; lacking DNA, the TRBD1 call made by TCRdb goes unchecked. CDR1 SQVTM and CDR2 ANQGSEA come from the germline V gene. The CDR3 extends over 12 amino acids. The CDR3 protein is CSVEEERGGYTF.

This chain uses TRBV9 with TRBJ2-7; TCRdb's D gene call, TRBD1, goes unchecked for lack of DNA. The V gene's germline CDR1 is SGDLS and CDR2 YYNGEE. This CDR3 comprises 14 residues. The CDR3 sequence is CASSGGGLSYEQYF.

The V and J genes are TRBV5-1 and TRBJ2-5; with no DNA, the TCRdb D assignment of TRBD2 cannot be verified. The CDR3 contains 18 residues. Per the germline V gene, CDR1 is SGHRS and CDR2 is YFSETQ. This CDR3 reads CASSPYRPSGRNQETQYF.

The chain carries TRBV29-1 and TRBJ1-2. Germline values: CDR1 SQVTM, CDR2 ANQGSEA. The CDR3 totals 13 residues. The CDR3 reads CSVEGTSDWGYTF.

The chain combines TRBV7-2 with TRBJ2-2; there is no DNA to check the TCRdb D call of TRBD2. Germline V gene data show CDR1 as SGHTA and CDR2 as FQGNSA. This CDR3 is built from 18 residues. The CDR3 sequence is CASSFLFLAGENTGELFF.